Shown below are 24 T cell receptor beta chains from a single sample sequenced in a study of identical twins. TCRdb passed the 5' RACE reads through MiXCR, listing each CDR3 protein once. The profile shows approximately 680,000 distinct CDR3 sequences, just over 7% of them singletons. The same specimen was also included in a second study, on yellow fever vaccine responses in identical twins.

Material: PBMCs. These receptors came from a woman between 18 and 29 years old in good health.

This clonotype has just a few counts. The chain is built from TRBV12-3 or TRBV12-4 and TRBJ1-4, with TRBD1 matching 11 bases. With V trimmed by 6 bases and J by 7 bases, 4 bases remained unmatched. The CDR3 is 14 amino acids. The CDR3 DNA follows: TGTGCCAGCAGCCCCGGGACAGGGGGTGAAAAACTGTTTTTT. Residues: CASSPGTGGEKLFF.

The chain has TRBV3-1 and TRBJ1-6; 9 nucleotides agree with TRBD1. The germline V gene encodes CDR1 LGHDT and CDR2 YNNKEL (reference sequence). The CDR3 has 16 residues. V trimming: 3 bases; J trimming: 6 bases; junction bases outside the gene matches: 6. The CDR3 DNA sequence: TGTGCCAGCAGCCATTCTCAGGGACAGGGTAATTCACCCCTCCACTTT. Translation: CASSHSQGQGNSPLHF. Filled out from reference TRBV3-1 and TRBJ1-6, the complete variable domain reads DTAVSQTPKYLVTQMGNDKSIKCEQNLGHDTMYWYKQDSKKFLKIMFSYNNKELIINETVPNRFSPKSPDKAHLNLHINSLELGDSAVYFCASSHSQGQGNSPLHFGNGTRLTVT.

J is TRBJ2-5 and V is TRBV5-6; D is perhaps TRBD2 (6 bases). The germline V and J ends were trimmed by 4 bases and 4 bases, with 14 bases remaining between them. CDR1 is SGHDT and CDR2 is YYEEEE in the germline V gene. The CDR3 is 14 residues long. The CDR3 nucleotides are TGTGCCAGCAGCCGTCAGGACTATCGAGAGACCCAGTACTTC. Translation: CASSRQDYRETQYF.

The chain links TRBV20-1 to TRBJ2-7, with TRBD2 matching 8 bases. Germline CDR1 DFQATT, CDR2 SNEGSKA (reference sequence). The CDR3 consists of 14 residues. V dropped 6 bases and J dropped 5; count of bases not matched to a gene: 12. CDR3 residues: CSAPRPAGGDEQYF. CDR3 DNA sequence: TGCAGTGCCCCCCGGCCCGCGGGGGGCGACGAGCAGTACTTC.

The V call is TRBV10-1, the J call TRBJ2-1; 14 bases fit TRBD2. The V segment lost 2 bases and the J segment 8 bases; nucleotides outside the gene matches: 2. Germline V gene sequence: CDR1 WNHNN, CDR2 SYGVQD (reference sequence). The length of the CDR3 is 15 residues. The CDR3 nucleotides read TGCGCCAGCAGTGAGACGGGACTAGCGGGAGATGAGCAGTTCTTC. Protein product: CASSETGLAGDEQFF.

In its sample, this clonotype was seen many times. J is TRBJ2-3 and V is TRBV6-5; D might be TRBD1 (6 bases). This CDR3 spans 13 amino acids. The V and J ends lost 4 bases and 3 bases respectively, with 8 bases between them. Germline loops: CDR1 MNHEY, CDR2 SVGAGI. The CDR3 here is CASSWTETDTQYF. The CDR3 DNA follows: TGTGCCAGCAGTTGGACAGAAACAGATACGCAGTATTTT.

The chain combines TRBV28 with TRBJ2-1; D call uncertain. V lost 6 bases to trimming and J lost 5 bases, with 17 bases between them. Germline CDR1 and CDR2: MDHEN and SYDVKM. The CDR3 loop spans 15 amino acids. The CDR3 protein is CASSSTWTSDNEQFF. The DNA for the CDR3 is TGTGCCAGCAGCTCTACCTGGACCAGCGACAATGAGCAGTTCTTC.

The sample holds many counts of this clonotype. The CDR3 protein is CASNPRGGRNEQYF. CDR3 nucleotides: TGTGCCAGCAACCCGAGAGGGGGACGGAACGAGCAGTACTTC. The rearrangement joins TRBV5-5 to TRBJ2-7, with D tentatively TRBD1 (6 bases). Trimming pared 6 bases from V and 5 bases from J, leaving 18 bases between. There are 14 residues in the CDR3. Germline V gene sequence: CDR1 SGHKS, CDR2 YYEKEE (reference sequence).

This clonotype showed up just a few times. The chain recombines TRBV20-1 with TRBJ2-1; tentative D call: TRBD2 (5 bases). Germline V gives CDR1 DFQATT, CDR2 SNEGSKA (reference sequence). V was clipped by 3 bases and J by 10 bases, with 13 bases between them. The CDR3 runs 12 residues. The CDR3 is CSARTISLEQFF. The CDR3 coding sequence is TGCAGTGCTAGGACTATCAGTTTAGAGCAGTTCTTC.

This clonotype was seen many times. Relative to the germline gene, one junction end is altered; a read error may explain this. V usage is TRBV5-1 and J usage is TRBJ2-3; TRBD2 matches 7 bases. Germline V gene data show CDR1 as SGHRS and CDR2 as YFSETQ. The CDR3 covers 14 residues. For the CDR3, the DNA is TGTGCCAGCAGCTTTAGCGGGAGCACAGATACGCAGTATTTT. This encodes CASSFSGSTDTQYF.

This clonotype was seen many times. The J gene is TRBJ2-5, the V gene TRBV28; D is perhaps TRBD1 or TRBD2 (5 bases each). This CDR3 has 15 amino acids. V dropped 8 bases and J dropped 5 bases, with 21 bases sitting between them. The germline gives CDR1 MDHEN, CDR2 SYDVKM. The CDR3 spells CASSRDHLMRETQYF. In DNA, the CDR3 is TGTGCCAGCTCACGGGACCACCTCATGCGGGAGACCCAGTACTTC. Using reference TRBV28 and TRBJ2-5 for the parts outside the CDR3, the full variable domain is DVKVTQSSRYLVKRTGEKVFLECVQDMDHENMFWYRQDPGLGLRLIYFSYDVKMKEKGDIPEGYSVSREKKERFSLILESASTNQTSMYLCASSRDHLMRETQYFGPGTRLLVL.

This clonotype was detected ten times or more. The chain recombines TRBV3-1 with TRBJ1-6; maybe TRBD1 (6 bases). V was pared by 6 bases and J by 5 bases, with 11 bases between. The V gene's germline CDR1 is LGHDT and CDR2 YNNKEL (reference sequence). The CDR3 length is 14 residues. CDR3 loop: CASSHRDNNSPLHF. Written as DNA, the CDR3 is TGTGCCAGCAGTCACAGGGATAATAATTCACCCCTCCACTTT. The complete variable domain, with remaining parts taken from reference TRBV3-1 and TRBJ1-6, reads DTAVSQTPKYLVTQMGNDKSIKCEQNLGHDTMYWYKQDSKKFLKIMFSYNNKELIINETVPNRFSPKSPDKAHLNLHINSLELGDSAVYFCASSHRDNNSPLHFGNGTRLTVT.

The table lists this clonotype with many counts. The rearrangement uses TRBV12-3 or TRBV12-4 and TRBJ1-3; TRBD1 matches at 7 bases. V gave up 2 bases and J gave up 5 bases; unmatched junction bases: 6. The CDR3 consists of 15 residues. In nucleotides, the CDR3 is TGTGCCAGCAGTTTACAACAGGGGAATCGAAACACCATATATTTT. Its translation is CASSLQQGNRNTIYF.

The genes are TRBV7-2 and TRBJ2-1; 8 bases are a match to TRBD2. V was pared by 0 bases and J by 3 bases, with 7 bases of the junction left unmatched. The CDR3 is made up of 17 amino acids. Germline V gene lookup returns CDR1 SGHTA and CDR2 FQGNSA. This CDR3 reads CASSLAGGGIYYNEQFF. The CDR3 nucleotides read TGTGCCAGCAGCTTAGCTGGCGGGGGGATCTACTACAATGAGCAGTTCTTC.

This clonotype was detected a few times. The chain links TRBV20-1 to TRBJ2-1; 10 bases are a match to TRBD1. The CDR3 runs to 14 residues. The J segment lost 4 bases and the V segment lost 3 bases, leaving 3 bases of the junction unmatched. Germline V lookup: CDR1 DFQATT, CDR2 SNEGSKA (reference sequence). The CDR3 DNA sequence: TGCAGTGCTAGTTCGGACAGGGGGTACAATGAGCAGTTCTTC. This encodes CSASSDRGYNEQFF.

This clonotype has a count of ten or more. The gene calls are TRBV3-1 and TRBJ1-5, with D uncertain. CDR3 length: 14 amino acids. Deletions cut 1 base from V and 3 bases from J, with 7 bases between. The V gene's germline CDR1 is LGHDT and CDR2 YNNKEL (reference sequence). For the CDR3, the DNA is TGTGCCAGCAGCCAAGCCCAGACCAATCAGCCCCAGCATTTT. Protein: CASSQAQTNQPQHF.

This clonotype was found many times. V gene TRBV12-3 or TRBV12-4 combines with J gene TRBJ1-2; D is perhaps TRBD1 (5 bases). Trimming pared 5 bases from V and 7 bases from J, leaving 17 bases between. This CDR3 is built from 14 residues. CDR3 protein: CASSLGGLSLGYTF. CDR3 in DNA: TGTGCCAGCAGTCTTGGGGGATTGAGTCTTGGCTACACCTTC.

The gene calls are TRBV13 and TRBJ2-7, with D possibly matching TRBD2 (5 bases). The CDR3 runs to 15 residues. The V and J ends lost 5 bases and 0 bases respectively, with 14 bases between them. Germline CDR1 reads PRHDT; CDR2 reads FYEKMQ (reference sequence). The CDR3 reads CASSPGIYSSYEQYV. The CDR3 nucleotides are TGTGCCAGCAGCCCGGGGATTTACAGCTCCTACGAGCAGTACGTC.

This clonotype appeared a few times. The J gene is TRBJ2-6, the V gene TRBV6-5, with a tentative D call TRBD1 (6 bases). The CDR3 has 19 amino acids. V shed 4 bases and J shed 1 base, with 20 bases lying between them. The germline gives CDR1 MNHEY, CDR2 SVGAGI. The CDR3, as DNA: TGTGCCAGCAGTTCGGACAGTCAAAAATACCATTCTGGGGCCAACGTCCTGACTTTC. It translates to CASSSDSQKYHSGANVLTF.

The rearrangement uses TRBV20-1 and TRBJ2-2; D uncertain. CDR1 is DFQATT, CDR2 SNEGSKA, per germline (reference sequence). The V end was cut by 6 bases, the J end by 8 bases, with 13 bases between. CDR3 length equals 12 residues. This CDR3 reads CSALGPGGELFF. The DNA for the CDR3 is TGCAGTGCCCTTGGTCCCGGAGGGGAGCTGTTTTTT.

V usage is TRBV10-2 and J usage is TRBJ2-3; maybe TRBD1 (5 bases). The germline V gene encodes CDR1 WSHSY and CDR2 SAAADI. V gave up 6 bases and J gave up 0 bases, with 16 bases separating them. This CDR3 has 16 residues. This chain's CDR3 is CASRDRNLRSTDTQYF. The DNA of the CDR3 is TGCGCCAGCAGAGACAGAAATCTTAGAAGCACAGATACGCAGTATTTT.

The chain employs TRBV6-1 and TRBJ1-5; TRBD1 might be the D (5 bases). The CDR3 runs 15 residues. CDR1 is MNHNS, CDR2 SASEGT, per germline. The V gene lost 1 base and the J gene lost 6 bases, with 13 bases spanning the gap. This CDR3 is CASSEVWGVGQPQHF. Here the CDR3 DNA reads TGTGCCAGCAGTGAAGTTTGGGGGGTCGGTCAGCCCCAGCATTTT.

The DNA of the CDR3 is TGTGCCAGCAGTTACTCGACGACAGGACCAAACACTGAAGCTTTCTTT. It encodes CASSYSTTGPNTEAFF. The chain recombines TRBV6-5 with TRBJ1-1; TRBD1 is a possible D gene (6 bases). Germline CDR1 and CDR2: MNHEY and SVGAGI. The CDR3 totals 16 residues. Trimming shortened V by 0 bases and J by 2 bases, and 13 bases separated the two germline ends.

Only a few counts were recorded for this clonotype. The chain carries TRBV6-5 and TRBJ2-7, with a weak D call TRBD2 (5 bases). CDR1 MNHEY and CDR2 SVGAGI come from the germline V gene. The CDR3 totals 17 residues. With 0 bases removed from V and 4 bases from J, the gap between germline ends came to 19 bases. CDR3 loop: CASSYSGNKWEKYEQYF. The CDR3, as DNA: TGTGCCAGCAGTTACTCTGGGAATAAATGGGAGAAATACGAGCAGTACTTC.